These 13 T cell receptor beta chains originate from one sample sequenced in a study of T cells in Graves' hyperthyroidism and ophthalmopathy. Regions amplified from RNA transcripts were the TCR beta CDR3 regions. HTBI primers drove first-round RT-PCR of the TCR CDR3. TCRdb redid the calling of the multiplex PCR reads with MiXCR, one entry per CDR3 protein. The table lists around 580,000 distinct CDR3 sequences, over 15% of them singletons. Sequencing was performed on blood. The receptors stem from a woman under 30 with Graves' hyperthyroidism.

The chain links TRBV10-3 to TRBJ2-2; no reliable D call. The CDR3 is made up of 14 amino acids. V dropped 0 bases and J dropped 6 bases, with 8 bases sitting between them. In germline, CDR1 is ENHRY, CDR2 SYGVKD. CDR3 amino acids: CAISESRFPGELFF. DNA for the CDR3: TGTGCCATCAGTGAGTCTCGGTTTCCCGGGGAGCTGTTTTTT.

This clonotype has only a few counts. V and J are TRBV10-1 and TRBJ1-1, with 8 bases lining up with TRBD1. The V segment lost 5 bases and the J segment 4 bases; nucleotides outside the gene matches: 3. The CDR3 totals 13 residues. CDR1 is WNHNN and CDR2 is SYGVQD in the germline V gene (reference sequence). CDR3: CASSQGAATEAFF. The CDR3 bases are TGCGCCAGCAGTCAGGGGGCGGCCACTGAAGCTTTCTTT.

This clonotype was found many times. The gene calls are TRBV24-1 and TRBJ1-5; D remains ambiguous. CDR1 KGHDR and CDR2 SFDVKD come from the germline V gene. Trimming removed 2 bases at V and 0 bases at J, with 16 bases between. The CDR3 sequence is 18 residues long. In nucleotides, the CDR3 is TGTGCCACCAGTGATTCAACATTTTCTTCTCCTAGCAATCAGCCCCAGCATTTT. This codes for CATSDSTFSSPSNQPQHF.

This chain connects TRBV5-5 to TRBJ2-3; TRBD2 is a possible D gene (6 bases). V lost 1 base to trimming and J lost 4 bases, with 13 bases between them. The CDR3 length is 15 residues. Germline V CDR1 and CDR2: SGHKS, YYEKEE (reference sequence). CDR3 in amino acids: CASSLNKRVADTQYF. CDR3 in DNA: TGTGCCAGCAGCTTGAACAAGCGGGTGGCAGATACGCAGTATTTT.

This clonotype was recorded a few times. The chain uses TRBV10-3 and TRBJ2-2; 7 positions agree with TRBD1. This CDR3 is built from 15 residues. Germline CDR1 and CDR2: ENHRY and SYGVKD. V was pared by 6 bases and J by 4 bases, with 8 bases of the junction left unmatched. CDR3 nucleotide sequence: TGTGCCATCAGGGAGACAGGGCGAAGCACCGGGGAGCTGTTTTTT. As protein: CAIRETGRSTGELFF.

The V call is TRBV7-9, the J call TRBJ1-3; D unresolved. Germline V CDR1 and CDR2: SEHNR, FQNEAQ (reference sequence). CDR3 length: 14 amino acids. Trimming took off 5 bases at V and 4 bases at J, with 12 bases between the two ends. The CDR3 nucleotides read TGTGCCAGCAGCCCCCGTTCGGGCGGAAACACCATATATTTT. Translating it yields CASSPRSGGNTIYF.

This clonotype was counted at least ten times. V is TRBV27 and J is TRBJ1-1, with D possibly being TRBD1 (5 bases). The CDR3 covers 15 residues. Germline V gene lookup returns CDR1 MNHEY and CDR2 SMNVEV (reference sequence). V was clipped by 2 bases and J by 2 bases, with 12 bases between them. In DNA, the CDR3 is TGTGCCAGCAGTTTAGTGAGGGGTACAAACACTGAAGCTTTCTTT. Residues: CASSLVRGTNTEAFF.

This clonotype was counted ten times or more. The J gene is TRBJ2-5, the V gene TRBV27; the D gene is possibly TRBD1 (5 bases). Trimming pared 8 bases from V and 4 bases from J, leaving 14 bases between. Germline loops: CDR1 MNHEY, CDR2 SMNVEV (reference sequence). This CDR3 comprises 13 residues. The CDR3 loop reads CASHDSNLETQYF. As DNA, the CDR3 is TGTGCCAGCCACGACAGCAACCTAGAGACCCAGTACTTC.

This clonotype was recorded many times. The chain recombines TRBV11-2 with TRBJ2-1; TRBD1 agrees at 8 bases. Germline-derived CDR1 and CDR2 are SGHAT and FQNNGV. V lost 5 bases, J lost 0 bases, and 12 bases stayed unmatched. The CDR3 has 18 residues. In DNA form, the CDR3 reads TGTGCCAGCAGCCCCCAGGGGGCTGAAGCGGCCTCCTACAATGAGCAGTTCTTC. It translates to CASSPQGAEAASYNEQFF.

This rearrangement joins TRBV12-3 or TRBV12-4 to TRBJ1-1, with 7 bases matching TRBD1. The CDR3 loop spans 17 amino acids. Germline trimming cut 4 bases from V and 0 bases from J; bases unmatched to any gene: 11. CDR3 coding DNA: TGTGCCAGCAGTTACTCGAAGGGGGACAGACTGAACACTGAAGCTTTCTTT. Translation gives CASSYSKGDRLNTEAFF.

The chain recombines TRBV7-9 with TRBJ2-1, with 11 bases identical to TRBD2. Germline V gene lookup returns CDR1 SEHNR and CDR2 FQNEAQ (reference sequence). J was trimmed by 7 bases and V by 1 base; bases with no gene match: 3. The CDR3 has 15 amino acids. DNA of the CDR3: TGTGCCAGCAGCTTAGTAGCGGGAGGGGAAAATGAGCAGTTCTTC. It encodes CASSLVAGGENEQFF.

This clonotype was counted ten times or more. The chain is built from TRBV12-3 or TRBV12-4 and TRBJ2-7, with D uncertain. The V end was cut by 5 bases, the J end by 1 base, with 6 bases between. The CDR3 loop spans 12 amino acids. The CDR3 DNA reads as TGTGCCAGCAGTGGGTCTTCCTACGAGCAGTACTTC. Translated, it gives CASSGSSYEQYF.

This clonotype was counted ten times or more. This chain connects TRBV10-3 to TRBJ2-7; D might be TRBD2 (6 bases). The germline CDR1 and CDR2 sequences are ENHRY and SYGVKD. This CDR3 comprises 14 residues. Trimming shortened V by 5 bases and J by 0 bases, and 11 bases separated the two germline ends. For the CDR3, the DNA is TGTGCCATCAGTCCTGGGGGACTCTCCTACGAGCAGTACTTC. Translating it yields CAISPGGLSYEQYF.